This passage covers 14 T cell receptor beta chains from one sample sequenced in a study of T-cell memory formation after mild COVID-19. TCRdb re-called the 5' RACE reads through MiXCR, storing one row per CDR3 protein. Altogether hundreds of thousands of distinct CDR3 sequences are present, more than 20% being singletons, with the ten largest covering about an eighth. Material for sequencing was PBMCs or a T cell subset sorted from them (not recorded which). The receptors were gathered from an adult woman who had mild COVID-19 (a few samples of this study predate the infection). Cell type and time point are not known.

In this sample, this clonotype turned up many times. The V call is TRBV29-1, the J call TRBJ1-2, with D possibly TRBD1 on 5 matching bases. Germline CDR1 is SQVTM and CDR2 is ANQGSEA. The CDR3 has 10 residues. Trimming cost V 6 bases and J 8 bases, with 10 bases left between them. CDR3 in DNA: TGCAGCGTCCTTCGGGGCGGCTACACCTTC. Amino acid sequence: CSVLRGGYTF.

The rearrangement links TRBV18 to TRBJ1-6; D is unresolved. Trimming took off 4 bases at V and 8 bases at J, with 12 bases between the two ends. This CDR3 has 14 amino acids. CDR1 and CDR2 (germline): KGHSH, LQKENI. This CDR3 is CASSRDVPDSPLHF. The CDR3 region has the DNA TGTGCCAGCTCACGTGATGTACCTGATTCACCCCTCCACTTT.

A few counts support this clonotype. The chain combines TRBV12-3 or TRBV12-4 with TRBJ1-1, with D tentatively TRBD1 (5 bases). CDR3 size: 14 residues. V lost 5 bases and J lost 1, with 11 bases in between. This chain's CDR3 is CASSLRGWNTEAFF. The CDR3 DNA follows: TGTGCCAGCAGTCTACGGGGGTGGAACACTGAAGCTTTCTTT.

This chain joins TRBV7-8 and TRBJ2-4; TRBD1 might be the D (5 bases). Looked up from germline, CDR1 is SGHVS and CDR2 is FQNEAQ. The V end was cut by 2 bases, the J end by 6 bases, with 11 bases between. The CDR3 covers 14 residues. CDR3 nucleotide sequence: TGTGCCAGCAGCTTATCCAGGGCTGGAAACATTCAGTACTTC. Its protein is CASSLSRAGNIQYF.

This clonotype was detected ten times or more. This rearrangement joins TRBV4-1 to TRBJ2-7; 9 bases line up with TRBD2. Germline V gives CDR1 MGHRA, CDR2 YSYEKL. The CDR3 sequence is 15 residues long. V lost 0 bases and J lost 2; bases outside the gene matches: 2. The CDR3 loop reads CASSQEASGAYEQYF. The CDR3 bases are TGCGCCAGCAGCCAAGAGGCTAGCGGGGCCTACGAGCAGTACTTC.

The chain carries TRBV11-1 and TRBJ2-3, with 7 positions matching TRBD1. In germline, CDR1 is SGHAT, CDR2 FQDESV (reference sequence). The CDR3 sequence is 18 residues long. V shed 5 bases, J shed 2 bases, and the junction held 16 bases outside the gene matches. DNA for the CDR3: TGTGCCAGCAGCCCAGGGGGTAGAGGGGGCCCCCTCACAGATACGCAGTATTTT. Its protein is CASSPGGRGGPLTDTQYF. The entire variable domain, with the rest obtained from reference TRBV11-1 and TRBJ2-3, is as follows: EAEVAQSPRYKITEKSQAVAFWCDPISGHATLYWYRQILGQGPELLVQFQDESVVDDSQLPKDRFSAERLKGVDSTLKIQPAELGDSAMYLCASSPGGRGGPLTDTQYFGPGTRLTVL.

This clonotype has at least ten counts. The chain carries TRBV7-6 and TRBJ1-1; 7 bases map to TRBD1. The ends lost 0 bases at V and 3 bases at J; junction bases unmatched: 1. Germline loops: CDR1 SGHVS, CDR2 FNYEAQ. The CDR3 runs 14 residues. The CDR3 is CASSLARGDTEAFF. The CDR3, as DNA: TGTGCCAGCAGCTTAGCCAGGGGGGACACTGAAGCTTTCTTT.

The sample holds a few counts of this clonotype. The chain carries TRBV6-5 and TRBJ2-7; 7 nucleotides align to TRBD2. CDR3 length: 14 amino acids. Trimming took 6 bases from V and 2 from J; bases not matched to a gene: 7. Per the germline V gene, CDR1 is MNHEY and CDR2 is SVGAGI. The CDR3 reads CASSIAGSTYEQYF. The CDR3, as DNA: TGTGCCAGCAGCATAGCGGGCAGCACCTACGAGCAGTACTTC.

This chain connects TRBV15 to TRBJ1-1; a weak D match, TRBD1 (5 bases). The CDR3 length is 15 residues. Germline V gene lookup returns CDR1 LNHNV and CDR2 YYDKDF (reference sequence). V lost 1 base, J lost 3 bases, and 12 bases lay in between. DNA of the CDR3: TGTGCCACCAGCAGAGTAAGGGGTGCGGACACTGAAGCTTTCTTT. Translating it yields CATSRVRGADTEAFF.

This clonotype occurred a few times. The genes are TRBV4-2 and TRBJ2-2; D is ambiguous. The CDR3 totals 14 residues. The germline V gene has CDR1 LGHNA and CDR2 YNFKEQ. Trimming cost V 1 base and J 6 bases, with 9 bases left between them. The CDR3 loop reads CASSQGLPAGELFF. DNA of the CDR3: TGTGCCAGCAGCCAAGGGCTCCCGGCCGGGGAGCTGTTTTTT.

This clonotype showed up just a few times. The CDR3 coding sequence is TGCGCCAGCAGCTTGGGCCAGGGAGACTACGAGCAGTACTTC. Protein: CASSLGQGDYEQYF. The chain employs TRBV5-1 and TRBJ2-7; possibly TRBD1 or TRBD2 for D (5 bases each). CDR1 is SGHRS, CDR2 YFSETQ, per germline. V lost 0 bases to trimming and J lost 3 bases, with 10 bases between them. The CDR3 runs 14 residues.

This chain uses TRBV24-1 with TRBJ2-2; D might be TRBD2 (5 bases). Germline lookup yields CDR1 KGHDR and CDR2 SFDVKD. This CDR3 comprises 13 residues. Trimming removed 8 bases from V and 5 bases from J, with 11 bases in between. The CDR3 reads CATTSGETGELFF. The CDR3, as DNA: TGTGCCACCACTTCCGGGGAAACCGGGGAGCTGTTTTTT.

This clonotype was counted many times. The chain employs TRBV11-2 and TRBJ2-2, with 10 bases lining up with TRBD2. V was pared by 4 bases and J by 6 bases, with 14 bases of the junction left unmatched. Germline CDR1 SGHAT, CDR2 FQNNGV. CDR3 length: 18 amino acids. CDR3 DNA: TGTGCCAGCAGCTCCCAAAGAGAAAGCGGGAGGGCATCCGGGGAGCTGTTTTTT. Translated: CASSSQRESGRASGELFF.

This clonotype was seen only a few times. The chain is built from TRBV18 and TRBJ2-7; TRBD2 aligns across 7 bases. Trimming removed 3 bases from V and 0 bases from J; junction bases left unmatched: 5. The CDR3 has 15 amino acids. Germline assignment: CDR1 KGHSH and CDR2 LQKENI. CDR3: CASSPSGLVSYEQYF. DNA for the CDR3: TGTGCCAGCTCACCCTCCGGACTAGTCTCCTACGAGCAGTACTTC.